The clone carrying this T cell receptor beta chain was counted a few times. How the authors handled the data: The assay estimated nucleated cells by amplifying reference gene primers. Libraries were prepared by immunoSEQ multiplex PCR; TCRdb keeps only in-frame clonotypes and omits some of them. The DNA gave D and trimming, while V, J and clone size come from that table. The sample has 80,000 to 100,000 clones; about nine tenths are singletons. The data are from a study of blood T cell repertoires in COVID-19. Study summary: From the United States, Italy and Spain came samples of acute and convalescent COVID-19. In each case, the material was cDNA or gDNA derived from T cells, B-cell-depleted T cells, or PBMCs.

This TCR derives from a human donor with active COVID-19. The donor label of this sample is uncertain. The sample consisted of peripheral blood.

CDR3 loop: CASSQAGDTGELFF. The CDR3 nucleotides read TGTGCCAGCAGCCAAGCGGGGGACACCGGGGAGCTGTTTTTT. This chain links TRBV4-2 with TRBJ2-2; D is possibly TRBD2 (6 bases). The CDR3 is 14 amino acids. Germline V lookup: CDR1 LGHNA, CDR2 YNFKEQ. V was cut by 1 base and J by 3 bases, with 6 bases left in between.